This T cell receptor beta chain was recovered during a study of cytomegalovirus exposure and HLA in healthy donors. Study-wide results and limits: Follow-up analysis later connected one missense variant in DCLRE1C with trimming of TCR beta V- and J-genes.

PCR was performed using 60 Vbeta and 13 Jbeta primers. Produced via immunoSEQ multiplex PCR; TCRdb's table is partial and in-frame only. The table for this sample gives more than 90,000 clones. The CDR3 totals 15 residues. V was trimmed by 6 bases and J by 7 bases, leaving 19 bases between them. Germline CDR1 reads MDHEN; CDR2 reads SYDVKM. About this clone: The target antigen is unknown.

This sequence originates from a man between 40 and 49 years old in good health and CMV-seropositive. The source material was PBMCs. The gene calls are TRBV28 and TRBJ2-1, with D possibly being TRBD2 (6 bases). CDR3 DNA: TGTGCCAGCAGCCCTCCCGGGGGAGTGGGGAATGAGCAGTTCTTC. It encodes CASSPPGGVGNEQFF.